The entry that follows covers one T cell receptor beta chain sequence. These data are taken from a study of PD-L1 blockade in urothelial cancer. Time point reported: peripheral blood 6 weeks after treatment start. The table came from immunoSEQ multiplex PCR; TCRdb's copy has only in-frame clones and leaves some out. The table records approximately 40,000 clones, approximately 86% of them present only once. Sequences were derived from PBMCs, sampled around atezolizumab (anti-PD-L1) treatment. This TCR derives from a man between 60 and 75 years old with urothelial cancer.

CDR3 in amino acids: CASSPSGPYGYTF. CDR3 DNA: TGTGCCAGCTCACCATCGGGTCCCTATGGCTACACCTTC. The rearrangement links TRBV18 to TRBJ1-2; D is undetermined. Germline assignment: CDR1 KGHSH and CDR2 LQKENI. The CDR3 consists of 13 residues. V lost 2 bases and J lost 4, with 8 bases in between.